This T cell receptor (beta chain) was sequenced for a study of blood T cell repertoires in COVID-19. Across the study: Researchers got acute and convalescent COVID-19 samples from the United States, Italy and Spain. Nucleic acid was either cDNA or gDNA, and it came from T cells, B-cell-depleted T cells, or PBMCs.

Methods used by the authors: Amplified reference gene primers provided the basis for estimating nucleated cell counts. Libraries were prepared by immunoSEQ multiplex PCR; TCRdb keeps only in-frame clonotypes and omits some of them. D and trimming were read from the DNA, whereas the V and J calls and clone size are those reported in that table. The table records more than 80,000 clones, around 72% of them present only once. CDR3 size: 15 residues. The V end lost 0 bases, the J end lost 6 bases, and 12 bases lay between the germline ends. The germline gives CDR1 SNHLY, CDR2 FYNNEI. The receptor's source is an older woman in a cohort sampled during active or convalescent COVID-19. This chain joins TRBV2 and TRBJ2-1, with D unresolved. Sample: peripheral blood. As DNA, the CDR3 is TGTGCCAGCAGTGAAGCGTTGGCTAGTTCCAATGAGCAGTTCTTC. This sequence encodes CASSEALASSNEQFF.